Following are 14 T cell receptor beta chains from one sample sequenced in a study of blood T cell repertoires in COVID-19. Clones were sequenced by immunoSEQ multiplex PCR, and TCRdb holds only the in-frame ones, with some missing. The profile shows approximately 180,000 clones, nearly 80% of them singletons. The sequenced sample consisted of peripheral blood. The receptor set was obtained from an older woman with acute or convalescent COVID-19.

The rearrangement links TRBV5-1 to TRBJ2-7; 11 nucleotides line up with TRBD1. The CDR3 contains 14 residues. V shed 5 bases, J shed 7 bases, and the junction held 8 bases outside the gene matches. Germline assignment: CDR1 SGHRS and CDR2 YFSETQ. The DNA of the CDR3 is TGCGCCAGCAGTGACAGGACAGGGGGCAGGGAGCAGTACTTC. Its translation: CASSDRTGGREQYF.

The chain joins TRBV6-5 to TRBJ2-1, with TRBD2 matching over 10 bases. The junction had 4 bases not matched to a gene; V was cut back by 0 bases and J by 8 bases. The CDR3 runs to 15 residues. The germline CDR1 and CDR2 sequences are MNHEY and SVGAGI. The CDR3 bases are TGTGCCAGCAGTTACTCGGCTAGCGGGAGTTATGAGCAGTTCTTC. Residues: CASSYSASGSYEQFF.

This clone occurred a few times. The chain is built from TRBV6-5 and TRBJ1-1; D is uncertain. Trimming left V 8 bases short and J 3 bases short, with 7 bases between. Germline-derived CDR1 and CDR2 are MNHEY and SVGAGI. The CDR3 sequence is 11 residues long. The CDR3 loop is CASFWHTEAFF. The CDR3 DNA sequence: TGTGCCAGCTTCTGGCACACTGAAGCTTTCTTT.

The chain uses TRBV29-1 and TRBJ1-5; 9 bases map to TRBD1. Per the germline V gene, CDR1 is SQVTM and CDR2 is ANQGSEA. The CDR3 runs to 13 residues. The V and J ends lost 4 bases and 6 bases, in that order; junction bases with no gene match: 4. The DNA of the CDR3 is TGCAGCGTTGGACAGGGGGGAGGTCAGCCCCAGCATTTT. Translation gives CSVGQGGGQPQHF.

The CDR3 DNA reads as TGTGCCAGCAGCTTGGATGGGGGCGCAGGGGGGTCTTCCGAGCAGTACTTC. It translates to CASSLDGGAGGSSEQYF. The V call is TRBV5-6, the J call TRBJ2-7; a weak D match, TRBD1 (7 bases). CDR3 length: 17 residues. V was clipped by 0 bases and J by 6 bases, with 22 bases between them. From germline, CDR1 is SGHDT and CDR2 YYEEEE.

The chain combines TRBV12-5 with TRBJ2-3, with 7 bases identical to TRBD1. The CDR3 has 15 residues. Germline lookup yields CDR1 LGHNT and CDR2 FRNRAP. V shed 5 bases and J 4 bases; nucleotides not matched to a gene: 9. The CDR3 sequence is CASGPPGGRPDTQYF. The CDR3 nucleotides are TGTGCTAGTGGTCCACCAGGGGGTCGTCCAGATACGCAGTATTTT.

The rearrangement uses TRBV7-2 and TRBJ2-3; D possibly corresponds to TRBD2 (5 bases). CDR1 is SGHTA and CDR2 is FQGNSA in the germline V gene. The CDR3 runs 14 residues. The ends were cut back, 2 bases at V and 0 bases at J, with 6 bases in the middle. This CDR3 is CASSLRGSTDTQYF. The CDR3 nucleotides are TGTGCCAGCAGCTTAAGAGGGAGCACAGATACGCAGTATTTT.

The sample holds one count of this clone. The chain carries TRBV5-1 and TRBJ1-3, with D unresolved. The CDR3 length is 15 residues. Germline assignment: CDR1 SGHRS and CDR2 YFSETQ. Trimming removed 4 bases at V and 1 base at J, with 12 bases between. The CDR3 sequence is CASSRGPESGNTIYF. CDR3 DNA: TGCGCCAGCAGCCGAGGTCCGGAGTCTGGAAACACCATATATTTT.

Details on this clone: Other DNA sequences in this sample translate to the same CDR3. The V call is TRBV24-1, the J call TRBJ2-1; D perhaps matches TRBD1 (6 bases). The germline V and J ends were trimmed by 3 bases and 1 base, with 9 bases remaining between them. Germline CDR1 reads KGHDR; CDR2 reads SFDVKD. The CDR3 extends over 15 amino acids. This CDR3 is CATSDQTGSYNEQFF. CDR3 sequence (DNA): TGTGCCACCAGTGATCAGACAGGTTCCTACAATGAGCAGTTCTTC.

In DNA form, the CDR3 reads TGTGCCAGCAGTGACCCGCGCTCTGGGGCCAACGTCCTGACTTTC. It encodes CASSDPRSGANVLTF. The chain joins TRBV6-1 to TRBJ2-6; D call uncertain. This CDR3 has 15 amino acids. V was cut by 3 bases and J by 0 bases, with 6 bases left in between. CDR1 and CDR2 (germline): MNHNS, SASEGT.

V is TRBV3-1 (or the pseudogene TRBV3-2) and J is TRBJ2-1; D perhaps matches TRBD2 (5 bases). Trimming cost V 2 bases and J 6 bases, with 14 bases left between them. Germline V gene lookup returns CDR1 LGHDT and CDR2 YNNKEL (reference sequence). The length of the CDR3 is 15 residues. The CDR3 protein is CASSQPRPAGNEQFF. The CDR3 coding sequence is TGTGCCAGCAGCCAACCGCGGCCGGCGGGCAATGAGCAGTTCTTC.

J is TRBJ1-2 and V is TRBV7-2; 7 bases fit TRBD1. The junction had 7 bases not matched to a gene; V was cut back by 1 base and J by 2 bases. The V gene's germline CDR1 is SGHTA and CDR2 FQGNSA. This CDR3 has 16 residues. The CDR3 sequence: CASSLGGGGVNYGYTF. As DNA, the CDR3 is TGTGCCAGCAGCTTAGGTGGAGGGGGCGTCAACTATGGCTACACCTTC. The full variable domain, rest sourced from reference TRBV7-2 and TRBJ1-2, is GAGVSQSPSNKVTEKGKDVELRCDPISGHTALYWYRQSLGQGLEFLIYFQGNSAPDKSGLPSDRFSAERTGGSVSTLTIQRTQQEDSAVYLCASSLGGGGVNYGYTFGSGTRLTVV.

V is TRBV6-4 and J is TRBJ2-1; 9 bases match TRBD2. This CDR3 has 15 residues. V was clipped by 4 bases and J by 6 bases; unmatched bases: 7. Germline CDR1 reads MRHNA; CDR2 reads SNTAGT. The CDR3 loop is CASSVDRLAVNEQFF. CDR3 DNA sequence: TGTGCCAGCAGTGTCGACCGACTAGCGGTCAATGAGCAGTTCTTC.

The chain has TRBV5-1 and TRBJ2-1; 11 nucleotides line up with TRBD2. Unmatched junction bases numbered 8, after V lost 4 bases and J lost 5 bases. This CDR3 comprises 16 residues. Germline V CDR1 and CDR2: SGHRS, YFSETQ. In nucleotides, the CDR3 is TGCGCCAGCAGCCCGATACTAGCGGGAGTAAACAATGAGCAGTTCTTC. This translates into CASSPILAGVNNEQFF.